This T cell receptor beta chain was sequenced in a study of shared clonotypes between healthy human individuals. This CDR3 is built from 14 residues. V lost 6 bases, J lost 0 bases, and 9 bases lay in between. Germline CDR1 and CDR2: MNHNY and SVGAGI (reference sequence). Notes on the study in general: A few donors had around 5% of their naive CD4 clonotypes in common.

About this clone itself: Its antigen remains unidentified.

Sequencing was performed with immunoSEQ multiplex PCR; in TCRdb, only in-frame clones are kept and a portion is missing. The sample holds 2 million to 2.5 million clones, just under 95% seen once. The chain is built from TRBV6-6 and TRBJ1-5; D remains unclear. Specimen: naive CD4+ T cells from PBMCs. The sample's subset: CD45RA+ positively selected. This receptor was obtained from a man younger than 35 in good health. Some clones in this sample may be carry-over from other donors' samples. The CDR3 reads CASREGYSNQPQHF. The CDR3 coding sequence is TGTGCCAGCAGGGAGGGATATAGCAATCAGCCCCAGCATTTT.